The T cell receptor beta chain described here comes from a study of T cell responses to AZD1222 COVID-19 vaccine. Repertoires were generated with immunoSEQ multiplex PCR, while TCRdb's copy carries only in-frame clones and drops some. The sample has about 150,000 clones, around 88% seen once. This clone was counted a single time. Sequenced material: peripheral blood, taken on day 0 of AZD1222 vaccination. The receptor was isolated from an adult in good health.

CDR3 sequence: CASSLISGTGGPQHF. The CDR3 nucleotides are TGTGCCAGCAGTTTAATATCGGGGACGGGGGGGCCCCAGCATTTT. V and J are TRBV28 and TRBJ1-5; a possible D gene is TRBD1 (5 bases). The CDR3 loop spans 15 amino acids. Per the germline V gene, CDR1 is MDHEN and CDR2 is SYDVKM. Deletions cut 2 bases from V and 9 bases from J, with 17 bases between. Full variable domain (remainder filled in from reference TRBV28 and TRBJ1-5): DVKVTQSSRYLVKRTGEKVFLECVQDMDHENMFWYRQDPGLGLRLIYFSYDVKMKEKGDIPEGYSVSREKKERFSLILESASTNQTSMYLCASSLISGTGGPQHFGDGTRLSIL.